One and the same sample provided the 8 T cell receptor beta chains below, sequenced in a study of cytomegalovirus exposure and HLA in healthy donors. This table comes from immunoSEQ multiplex PCR, and its TCRdb copy is limited to in-frame clones, with some not included. Of roughly 100,000 clones listed, around 96% are singletons. The sample comprised PBMCs. Receptor source: a woman younger than 35 in good health and CMV-seronegative.

V usage is TRBV29-1 and J usage is TRBJ1-5; D ambiguous. V was clipped by 1 base and J by 6 bases, with 13 bases between them. The germline V gene encodes CDR1 SQVTM and CDR2 ANQGSEA. The CDR3 spans 14 residues. The CDR3: CSVEVGSGGQPQHF. CDR3 in DNA: TGCAGCGTTGAAGTTGGGTCAGGTGGTCAGCCCCAGCATTTT.

This chain links TRBV5-1 with TRBJ2-7, with D possibly being TRBD1 (6 bases). The germline gives CDR1 SGHRS, CDR2 YFSETQ. Trimming left V 0 bases short and J 0 bases short, with 7 bases between. This CDR3 comprises 14 residues. CDR3 nucleotide sequence: TGCGCCAGCAGCTTGGGGACAGCCTCCTACGAGCAGTACTTC. Amino acid sequence: CASSLGTASYEQYF.

CDR3 loop: CASSLERPGTGELFF. CDR3 DNA: TGCGCCAGCAGCTTGGAGCGCCCCGGGACCGGGGAGCTGTTTTTT. This chain uses TRBV5-1 with TRBJ2-2; D is unresolved. The CDR3 spans 15 residues. Trimming removed 0 bases at V and 5 bases at J, with 11 bases between. Germline assignment: CDR1 SGHRS and CDR2 YFSETQ.

V is TRBV2 and J is TRBJ1-6; TRBD1 might be the D (5 bases). The germline CDR1 and CDR2 sequences are SNHLY and FYNNEI. The V end was cut by 3 bases, the J end by 5 bases, with 8 bases between. The CDR3 is made up of 14 amino acids. As DNA, the CDR3 is TGTGCCAGCAGTGACAGGGTCCATAATTCACCCCTCCACTTT. This sequence encodes CASSDRVHNSPLHF.

The chain has TRBV30 and TRBJ1-2; TRBD1 is a possible D gene (6 bases). V lost 8 bases and J 4 bases, leaving 17 bases between the germline ends. This CDR3 spans 13 amino acids. Germline CDR1 reads GTSNPN; CDR2 reads SVGIG (reference sequence). The CDR3 DNA reads as TGTGCCGGGGGGCGGGGGCCTGGCTATGGCTACACCTTC. It translates to CAGGRGPGYGYTF.

The chain uses TRBV4-1 and TRBJ2-3; 15 bases agree with TRBD2. The CDR3 sequence is 19 residues long. J gave up 1 base and V 6 bases, and 11 bases lay outside the gene matches. The V gene's germline CDR1 is MGHRA and CDR2 YSYEKL. CDR3 sequence reads: CASRPTGLAGGPGTDTQYF. The CDR3 DNA follows: TGCGCCAGCAGACCAACTGGACTAGCGGGAGGGCCGGGCACAGATACGCAGTATTTT.

The chain combines TRBV13 with TRBJ2-7, with 8 bases fitting TRBD2. V dropped 4 bases and J dropped 2; count of bases not matched to a gene: 7. The germline V gene has CDR1 PRHDT and CDR2 FYEKMQ (reference sequence). The CDR3 is 15 residues long. CDR3 amino acids: CASSSLSGGPYEQYF. The CDR3 DNA sequence: TGTGCCAGCAGCTCCCTAAGCGGGGGACCCTACGAGCAGTACTTC.

V gene TRBV9 combines with J gene TRBJ2-1; 9 nucleotides line up with TRBD2. The CDR3 runs 18 residues. The J segment lost 0 bases and the V segment lost 3 bases, leaving 10 bases of the junction unmatched. Looked up from germline, CDR1 is SGDLS and CDR2 is YYNGEE. CDR3 amino acids: CASSGVVGSGSSYNEQFF. The CDR3 region has the DNA TGTGCCAGCAGCGGTGTGGTGGGTAGCGGGAGCTCCTACAATGAGCAGTTCTTC.